This T cell receptor beta chain was obtained from a study of shared clonotypes between healthy human individuals. As concerns this clone: Its antigen is unknown. The sample contains more than one DNA sequence encoding this CDR3.

Naive-designated CD8 cells lacked CD45RO, were positively enriched for CCR7, and omitted terminally differentiated effector memory CD45RA+ cells. Every one of the donors was a Caucasian adult that lived in Nashville, Tennessee. Trimming took 5 bases from V and 2 from J; bases not matched to a gene: 5. CDR1 and CDR2 from the germline V gene are MNHEY and SMNVEV (reference sequence). This CDR3 has 14 amino acids. Whole-study findings and limits: Tissues were not sampled, only blood, and their repertoires likely differ. Rarefaction analysis demonstrated incomplete sorted-subset sequencing notwithstanding large depth. Shared clonotypes: about 5% naive CD4, under 4% naive CD8, roughly 2.4% memory CD4, roughly 0.4% memory CD8.

The data were produced by immunoSEQ multiplex PCR, yet TCRdb's version contains in-frame clones alone and is incomplete. The sample yields roughly 2.1 million clones, 85% to 95% seen once. The sample was naive CD8+ T cells from PBMCs. The V gene is TRBV27, the J gene TRBJ2-7; 8 nucleotides agree with TRBD1. The sequence came from a man aged 18 to 35 in good health. Some clones in this sample may be carry-over from other donors' samples. CDR3 in DNA: TGTGCCAGCAGTAGCGGACAGGGTACCTACGAGCAGTACTTC. Amino acids: CASSSGQGTYEQYF.